The following is a T cell receptor beta chain sequence with its context. Its antigen is unidentified. The record originates from a study of OX40 agonist ivuxolimab in advanced cancers. Turning to the study itself: Three dose-escalation patients had partial responses: one with hepatocellular carcinoma and two with cutaneous melanoma. General observations from the study: The expanded peripheral T cells' antigen specificity was not determined. Clonal expansion from baseline to week 6 occurred in both CD4+ and CD8+ T cells.

This CDR3 is 12 amino acids long. Trimming cost V 3 bases and J 6 bases, with 7 bases left between them. Per the germline V gene, CDR1 is SGHRS and CDR2 is YFSETQ. Systemic immunosuppression or a history of autoimmune disease excluded patients. Only in-frame clones appear in the TCRdb table, and some are missing; sequencing was by immunoSEQ multiplex PCR. This table holds roughly 50,000 clones, around 87% found once. The receptor was isolated from an adult with an advanced solid tumor such as melanoma, head and neck, liver or kidney cancer. Sample: CD4+ or CD8+ T cells sorted from blood, taken in a trial of the OX40 agonist ivuxolimab. The V and J genes are TRBV5-1 and TRBJ2-1; the D gene is possibly TRBD2 (6 bases). This CDR3 is CASSSGANEQFF. DNA for the CDR3: TGCGCCAGCAGCTCGGGAGCCAATGAGCAGTTCTTC.